Listed below are T cell receptor beta chains from one sample, sequenced in a study of technical replicates of blood from four donors. Clones were sequenced by immunoSEQ multiplex PCR, and TCRdb holds only the in-frame ones, with some missing. Of under 85,000 clones listed, around 97% were seen once; the top ten hold approximately 0.18%. Sequencing was performed on T cells isolated from PBMCs. These receptors originate from a human donor in good health. Each CDR3 is given with its conserved first and last residue. A D gene is named only where the DNA matches it firmly.

J gene,V gene,D gene,CDR3 DNA,CDR3 protein
TRBJ1-1,TRBV13,.,TGTGCCAGCAGGTTAGGGACTAGGAACACTGAAGCTTTCTTT,CASRLGTRNTEAFF
TRBJ1-2,TRBV27,.,TGTGCCAGCAGTTTTACTCAGGGGCGCTTCTATGGCTACACCTTC,CASSFTQGRFYGYTF
TRBJ2-2,TRBV4-2,TRBD2,TGTGCCAGCAGCCAAGAAGGGTGGGCTAGCGGGAGCCCCCCCGGGGAGCTGTTTTTT,CASSQEGWASGSPPGELFF
TRBJ1-4,TRBV5-5,.,TGTGCCAGCAGCTGGACTTCAACTAATGAAAAACTGTTTTTT,CASSWTSTNEKLFF
TRBJ1-1,TRBV7-8,.,TGTGCCAGCAGTTCCAGCGGGGCCAGATGGGCTGAAGCTTTCTTT,CASSSSGARWAEAFF
TRBJ1-1,TRBV7-9,TRBD1,TGTGCCAGCAGCGCGGACAGGGTGGGCACTGAAGCTTTCTTT,CASSADRVGTEAFF
TRBJ2-2,TRBV7-6,TRBD2,TGTGCCAGCAGCTTTAGCGGGGGGGTTTTGACCGGGGAGCTGTTTTTT,CASSFSGGVLTGELFF
TRBJ2-7,TRBV13,.,TGTGCCAGCAGCCCCCGAGCGGACCGCTCCTACGAGCAGTACTTC,CASSPRADRSYEQYF
TRBJ2-7,TRBV5-1,TRBD1,TGCGCCAGCAGCTTGAACGGACAGGGTTTGGGCGAGCAGTACTTC,CASSLNGQGLGEQYF
TRBJ1-2,TRBV10-3,.,TGTGCCATCAGTCAGGGGAGTTACGGCTACACCTTC,CAISQGSYGYTF